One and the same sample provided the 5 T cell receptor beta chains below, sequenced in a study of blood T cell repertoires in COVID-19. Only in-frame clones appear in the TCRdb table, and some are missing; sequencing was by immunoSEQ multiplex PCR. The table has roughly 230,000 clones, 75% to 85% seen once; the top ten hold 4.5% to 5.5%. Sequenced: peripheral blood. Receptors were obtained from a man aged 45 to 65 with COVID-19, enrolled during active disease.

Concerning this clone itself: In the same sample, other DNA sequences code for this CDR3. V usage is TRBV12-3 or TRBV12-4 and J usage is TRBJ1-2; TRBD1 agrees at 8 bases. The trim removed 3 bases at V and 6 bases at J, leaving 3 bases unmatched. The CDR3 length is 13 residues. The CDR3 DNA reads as TGTGCCAGCAGTTTTGGACAGGGCAATGGCTACACCTTC. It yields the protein CASSFGQGNGYTF.

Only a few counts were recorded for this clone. In DNA form, the CDR3 reads TGCGCCAGCAGCCCAACAGGGAATTCGAACTATGGCTACACCTTC. Residues: CASSPTGNSNYGYTF. The chain employs TRBV5-1 and TRBJ1-2; tentative D call: TRBD1 (6 bases). The CDR3 length is 15 residues. The germline CDR1 and CDR2 sequences are SGHRS and YFSETQ. The V end lost 4 bases, the J end lost 2 bases, and 15 bases lay between the germline ends.

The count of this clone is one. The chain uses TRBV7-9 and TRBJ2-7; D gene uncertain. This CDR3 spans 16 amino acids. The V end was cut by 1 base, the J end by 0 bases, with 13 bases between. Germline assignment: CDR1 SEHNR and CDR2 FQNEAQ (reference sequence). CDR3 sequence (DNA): TGTGCCAGCAGCTTAGAAGGCAGGCCCTCCTCCTACGAGCAGTACTTC. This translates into CASSLEGRPSSYEQYF.

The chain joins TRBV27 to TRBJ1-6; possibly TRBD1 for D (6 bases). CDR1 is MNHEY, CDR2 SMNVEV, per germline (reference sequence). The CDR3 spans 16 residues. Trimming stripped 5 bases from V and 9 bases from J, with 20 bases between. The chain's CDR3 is CASSNQGSIGISPLHF. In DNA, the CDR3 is TGTGCCAGCAGTAACCAGGGGTCGATAGGGATTTCACCCCTCCACTTT.

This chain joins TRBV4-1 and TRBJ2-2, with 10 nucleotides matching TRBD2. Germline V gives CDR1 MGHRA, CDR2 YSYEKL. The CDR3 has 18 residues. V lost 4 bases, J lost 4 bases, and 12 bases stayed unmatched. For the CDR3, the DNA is TGCGCCAGCAGCCCCTCGAACGAGCGGGGGGGGTTCACCGGGGAGCTGTTTTTT. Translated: CASSPSNERGGFTGELFF.